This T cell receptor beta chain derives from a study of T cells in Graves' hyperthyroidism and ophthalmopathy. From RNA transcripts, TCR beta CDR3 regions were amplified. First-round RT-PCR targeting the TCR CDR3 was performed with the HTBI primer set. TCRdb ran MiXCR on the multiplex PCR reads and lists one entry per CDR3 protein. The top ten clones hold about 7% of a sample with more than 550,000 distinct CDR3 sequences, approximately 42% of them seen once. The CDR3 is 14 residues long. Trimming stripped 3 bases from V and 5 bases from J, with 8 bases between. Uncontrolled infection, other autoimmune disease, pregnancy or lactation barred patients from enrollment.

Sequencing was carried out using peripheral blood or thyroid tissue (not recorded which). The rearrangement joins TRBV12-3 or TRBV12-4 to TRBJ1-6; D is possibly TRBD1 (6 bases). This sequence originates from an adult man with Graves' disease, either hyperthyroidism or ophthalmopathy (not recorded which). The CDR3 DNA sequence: TGTGCCAGCAGTTTTTACAGGGATAATTCACCCCTCCACTTT. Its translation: CASSFYRDNSPLHF.